These T cell receptor beta chains were read from a single sample in a study of blood T cell repertoires in COVID-19. The repertoire was sequenced with immunoSEQ multiplex PCR; TCRdb's copy has only in-frame clones and lacks some. The sample has roughly 230,000 clones, roughly 80% seen once. The sample was peripheral blood. Receptor source: a woman aged 45-65 years with acute or convalescent COVID-19. Each CDR3 is given with its conserved first and last residue. The order of the fields is V gene, D gene, J gene, clone size, CDR3 protein, CDR3 DNA. The D gene is left open where the match is weak. Not every row has a clone size; where given, it reads once, few, many or a size class.

>TRBV5-1|-|TRBJ1-5|-
CASSPEGGPQHF
TGCGCCAGCAGCCCCGAGGGTGGGCCCCAGCATTTT
>TRBV7-2|-|TRBJ1-2|-
CASSLKGYEGYGYTF
TGTGCCAGCAGCTTAAAGGGATATGAGGGCTATGGCTACACCTTC
>TRBV11-3|-|TRBJ2-4|-
CASSLGTDLNIQYF
TGTGCCAGCAGCTTAGGGACAGACTTAAACATTCAGTACTTC
>TRBV27|-|TRBJ2-7|-
CASSPGGRSYEQYF
TGTGCCAGCAGTCCCGGGGGGCGCTCCTACGAGCAGTACTTC
>TRBV7-6|TRBD1|TRBJ1-4|-
CASSLGDLRGSTGKLFF
TGTGCCAGCAGCTTAGGAGACCTCAGGGGGTCAACGGGAAAACTGTTTTTT
>TRBV4-3|TRBD2|TRBJ2-7|-
CASSQDLPSGTYVQYF
TGCGCCAGCAGCCAAGATCTCCCTAGCGGGACGTACGTGCAGTACTTC
>TRBV6-5|-|TRBJ2-5|-
CASNQQGWQETQYF
TGTGCCAGCAATCAACAGGGTTGGCAAGAGACCCAGTACTTC
>TRBV9|-|TRBJ1-4|-
CASSGWTGGVEKLFF
TGTGCCAGCAGCGGATGGACGGGGGGCGTTGAAAAACTGTTTTTT
>TRBV7-8|-|TRBJ1-1|few
CASSLDLPGSAEAFF
TGTGCCAGCAGCTTAGATTTGCCCGGGTCGGCTGAAGCTTTCTTT
>TRBV30|TRBD1|TRBJ1-6|-
CAWSRQGSPLHF
TGTGCCTGGAGTCGACAGGGTTCACCCCTCCACTTT
>TRBV4-1|TRBD2|TRBJ2-3|-
CASSQDQAGITDTQYF
TGCGCCAGCAGCCAAGATCAAGCGGGGATCACAGATACGCAGTATTTT
>TRBV9|-|TRBJ2-3|-
CASSPRIDRPGTDTQYF
TGTGCCAGCAGCCCCCGAATTGACAGACCGGGCACAGATACGCAGTATTTT
>TRBV25-1|-|TRBJ2-2|-
CASSEYPGTGELFF
TGTGCCAGCAGTGAATATCCAGGAACCGGGGAGCTGTTTTTT
>TRBV28|TRBD1|TRBJ1-2|-
CASSSHSLTGKDGYTF
TGTGCCAGCAGTTCACACTCTCTGACAGGGAAAGATGGCTACACCTTC
>TRBV5-5|-|TRBJ1-4|-
CASSLTGSTNEKLFF
TGTGCCAGCAGCTTGACAGGGTCCACTAATGAAAAACTGTTTTTT
>TRBV28|-|TRBJ1-1|-
CASSLQGREAFF
TGTGCCAGCAGTTTGCAGGGCCGCGAAGCTTTCTTT
>TRBV29-1|TRBD1|TRBJ1-4|-
CSVARTGGPEKLFF
TGCAGCGTTGCCCGGACAGGGGGGCCTGAAAAACTGTTTTTT
>TRBV19|-|TRBJ2-3|-
CASSLSGDTDTQYF
TGTGCCAGTAGTTTATCAGGGGACACAGATACGCAGTATTTT
>TRBV4-1|-|TRBJ2-3|-
CASSQGGYRVSTDTQYF
TGCGCCAGCAGCCAAGGGGGTTACAGGGTCAGCACAGATACGCAGTATTTT
>TRBV15|-|TRBJ2-7|-
CATSSLRDEQYF
TGTGCCACCAGCAGCCTCCGGGACGAGCAGTACTTC
>TRBV29-1|TRBD2|TRBJ2-1|-
CSVRKGVSGTSGFNEQFF
TGCAGCGTCCGGAAAGGCGTCTCCGGGACTAGCGGATTCAATGAGCAGTTCTTC
>TRBV7-2|-|TRBJ2-7|-
CASSVQQGTPYEQYF
TGTGCCAGCAGCGTACAACAGGGTACTCCCTACGAGCAGTACTTC
>TRBV9|TRBD2|TRBJ2-1|few
CASSERGLAPEGEQFF
TGTGCCAGCAGCGAAAGAGGACTAGCGCCCGAGGGGGAGCAGTTCTTC
>TRBV19|TRBD1|TRBJ2-3|-
CASSPGQGADTQYF
TGTGCCAGTAGTCCGGGACAGGGGGCCGATACGCAGTATTTT